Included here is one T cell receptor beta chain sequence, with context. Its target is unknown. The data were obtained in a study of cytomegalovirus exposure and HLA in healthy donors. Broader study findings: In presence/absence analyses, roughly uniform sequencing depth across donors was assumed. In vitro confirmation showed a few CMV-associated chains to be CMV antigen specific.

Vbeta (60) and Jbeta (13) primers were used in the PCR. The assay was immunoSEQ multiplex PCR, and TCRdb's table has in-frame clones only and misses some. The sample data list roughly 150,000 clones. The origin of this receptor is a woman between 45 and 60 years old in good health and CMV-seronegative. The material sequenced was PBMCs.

CDR3 nucleotides: TGTGCCAGCAGTATTCCTTCAGCGGGGTACGAGCAGTACTTC. Translation gives CASSIPSAGYEQYF. The J gene is TRBJ2-7, the V gene TRBV28; 7 bases line up with TRBD2. The CDR3 extends over 14 amino acids. Germline assignment: CDR1 MDHEN and CDR2 SYDVKM. The trim removed 5 bases at V and 4 bases at J, leaving 8 bases unmatched.